What follows are 22 T cell receptor beta chains derived from one specimen sequenced in a study of T cell changes during pregnancy in multiple sclerosis. The protocol was immunoSEQ multiplex PCR, while the TCRdb copy is restricted to in-frame clones and leaves out a portion. The sample yields tens of thousands of clones, less than 95% seen once. This material consisted of peripheral blood, taken in the third trimester of pregnancy. All receptors come from a female donor with multiple sclerosis, enrolled in a pregnancy study.

In this sample, this clone turned up a few times. The rearrangement links TRBV7-9 to TRBJ1-1; D unclear. V lost 2 bases to trimming and J lost 0 bases, with 7 bases between them. Per germline, CDR1 SEHNR and CDR2 FQNEAQ (reference sequence). This CDR3 is 14 amino acids long. DNA for the CDR3: TGTGCCAGCAGCTTAAACGGTGTGAACACTGAAGCTTTCTTT. Protein: CASSLNGVNTEAFF.

This chain uses TRBV7-9 with TRBJ1-2; 7 positions match TRBD1. Per the germline V gene, CDR1 is SEHNR and CDR2 is FQNEAQ (reference sequence). The CDR3 sequence is 14 residues long. The ends lost 4 bases at V and 2 bases at J; junction bases unmatched: 4. The chain's CDR3 is CASSSGTVNYGYTF. The DNA of the CDR3 is TGTGCCAGCAGCTCCGGGACAGTCAACTATGGCTACACCTTC.

The chain is built from TRBV2 and TRBJ2-7; D not resolved. In germline, CDR1 is SNHLY, CDR2 FYNNEI. V was pared by 4 bases and J by 5 bases, with 6 bases between. This CDR3 comprises 11 residues. The CDR3: CASSAWHEQYF. In nucleotides, the CDR3 is TGTGCCAGCAGTGCATGGCACGAGCAGTACTTC.

The V gene is TRBV7-3, the J gene TRBJ2-5; D not certain. CDR1 is SGHTA, CDR2 FQGTGA, per germline. This CDR3 is 15 amino acids long. The V and J ends lost 2 bases and 5 bases respectively, with 15 bases between them. CDR3 region: CASSLLAAPWETQYF. CDR3 DNA sequence: TGTGCCAGCAGCTTATTGGCAGCGCCTTGGGAGACCCAGTACTTC.

This chain joins TRBV4-2 and TRBJ1-6; 7 bases agree with TRBD1. The V and J ends lost 4 bases and 5 bases, in that order; junction bases with no gene match: 8. CDR1 is LGHNA and CDR2 is YNFKEQ in the germline V gene. This CDR3 comprises 16 residues. The CDR3 region has the DNA TGTGCCAGCAGCCCCCAAGTGGGACAGAATAATTCACCCCTCCACTTT. Protein product: CASSPQVGQNNSPLHF.

This clone was counted a single time. The chain couples TRBV12-5 to TRBJ1-2; TRBD1 agrees at 10 bases. The CDR3 is made up of 13 amino acids. V shed 7 bases, J shed 4 bases, and the junction held 3 bases outside the gene matches. Germline loops: CDR1 LGHNT, CDR2 FRNRAP. CDR3 loop: CASDGDRGYGYTF. The DNA of the CDR3 is TGTGCTAGTGACGGGGACAGGGGCTATGGCTACACCTTC.

This chain connects TRBV12-1 to TRBJ2-1; the DNA was not compared with TRBD1, the D call given in the table. TRBV12-1 is noted as a pseudogene. This CDR3 has 17 amino acids. The CDR3 nucleotides read TGTGCCAGCAGCGCCCGGGCCCCAGGGTCCCCTTACAATGAGCAGTTCTTC. Translating it yields CASSARAPGSPYNEQFF.

This rearrangement joins TRBV7-3 to TRBJ2-1; 13 bases fit TRBD2. The CDR3 covers 15 residues. The germline V gene encodes CDR1 SGHTA and CDR2 FQGTGA. V shed 4 bases and J 13 bases; nucleotides not matched to a gene: 10. This CDR3 reads CASSSERLAGGLQFF. The CDR3 region has the DNA TGTGCCAGCAGCTCCGAACGACTAGCGGGGGGTCTACAGTTCTTC. Based on the CDR3 plus reference TRBV7-3 and TRBJ2-1, the full variable domain is GAGVSQTPSNKVTEKGKYVELRCDPISGHTALYWYRQSLGQGPEFLIYFQGTGAADDSGLPNDRFFAVRPEGSVSTLKIQRTERGDSAVYLCASSSERLAGGLQFFGPGTRLTVL.

This chain uses TRBV5-1 with TRBJ2-3, with TRBD1 identical over 9 bases. The CDR3 has 14 amino acids. V lost 7 bases, J lost 3 bases, and 6 bases stayed unmatched. Germline CDR1 and CDR2: SGHRS and YFSETQ. This chain's CDR3 is CASSQGAGTDTQYF. The CDR3 region has the DNA TGCGCCAGCTCACAGGGGGCAGGGACAGATACGCAGTATTTT.

The chain uses TRBV7-3 and TRBJ1-4, with a possible D match to TRBD1 (6 bases). The germline CDR1 and CDR2 sequences are SGHTA and FQGTGA. Trimming shortened V by 0 bases and J by 6 bases, and 8 bases separated the two germline ends. The CDR3 runs to 14 residues. This chain's CDR3 is CASSLTGGDEKLFF. The CDR3 DNA follows: TGTGCCAGCAGCTTAACAGGGGGGGATGAAAAACTGTTTTTT.

The rearrangement joins TRBV11-2 to TRBJ1-1; D call uncertain. V gave up 3 bases and J gave up 9 bases, with 8 bases separating them. The CDR3 has 11 residues. Germline V CDR1 and CDR2: SGHAT, FQNNGV. The chain's CDR3 is CASSFSTKAFF. CDR3 coding DNA: TGTGCCAGCAGCTTCTCTACCAAAGCTTTCTTT.

The chain links TRBV7-2 to TRBJ2-7; 8 nucleotides match TRBD2. V lost 3 bases to trimming and J lost 3 bases; unmatched junction nucleotides: 4. CDR3 length: 14 amino acids. Germline V gene sequence: CDR1 SGHTA, CDR2 FQGNSA. The CDR3 is CASSFGGGNYEQYF. As DNA, the CDR3 is TGTGCCAGCAGCTTCGGGGGGGGGAACTACGAGCAGTACTTC.

The chain couples TRBV12-2 to TRBJ2-5; the DNA was not compared with TRBD2, the D call given in the table. TRBV12-2 is recorded as a pseudogene. The CDR3 is made up of 13 amino acids. The CDR3 sequence: CASRSATQETQYF. DNA of the CDR3: TGTGCAAGTCGCTCAGCAACTCAAGAGACCCAGTACTTC.

CDR3 loop: CASSPGQPYGYTF. CDR3 DNA sequence: TGCGCCAGCAGCCCTGGACAGCCCTATGGCTACACCTTC. This chain joins TRBV4-1 and TRBJ1-2, with a weak D call TRBD1 (6 bases). Germline values: CDR1 MGHRA, CDR2 YSYEKL. V was trimmed by 4 bases and J by 4 bases, leaving 10 bases between them. This CDR3 spans 13 amino acids.

The gene calls are TRBV5-1 and TRBJ1-3; 9 bases align to TRBD1. V was clipped by 4 bases and J by 2 bases; unmatched bases: 1. Germline assignment: CDR1 SGHRS and CDR2 YFSETQ. CDR3 size: 14 residues. The CDR3 nucleotides are TGCGCCAGCAGCGGGACAGGGCCTGGAAACACCATATATTTT. This gives the protein CASSGTGPGNTIYF.

This chain joins TRBV4-2 and TRBJ1-1; D not resolved. The V end lost 0 bases, the J end lost 3 bases, and 11 bases lay between the germline ends. This CDR3 is built from 15 residues. Germline CDR1 and CDR2: LGHNA and YNFKEQ. The CDR3 protein is CASSQESWEHTEAFF. CDR3 coding DNA: TGTGCCAGCAGCCAAGAGTCCTGGGAGCACACTGAAGCTTTCTTT.

The V gene is TRBV7-9, the J gene TRBJ1-5, with 11 nucleotides matching TRBD1. CDR1 and CDR2 (germline): SEHNR, FQNEAQ (reference sequence). The CDR3 contains 17 residues. After removal of 0 bases from V and 6 bases from J, the junction contained 7 bases not matched to a gene. Here the CDR3 reads CASSLATGQGALQPQHF. CDR3 coding DNA: TGTGCCAGCAGCTTAGCAACTGGACAGGGGGCGCTTCAGCCCCAGCATTTT.

Comments on this clone: The DNA is omitted, as the CDR3 cannot be located on it reliably, and the CDR3 follows TCRdb's listing. The chain employs TRBV9 and TRBJ1-2; the D call TRBD1 from the table was never checked on the DNA. Counting both end residues, the CDR3 totals 13 amino acids. Germline V gene data show CDR1 as SGDLS and CDR2 as YYNGEE. The CDR3 loop reads CASSVALGTGHTF.

The V gene is TRBV2, the J gene TRBJ1-2; perhaps TRBD1 as D (6 bases). The germline gives CDR1 SNHLY, CDR2 FYNNEI. The CDR3 is made up of 13 amino acids. Trimming pared 2 bases from V and 4 bases from J, leaving 8 bases between. CDR3 DNA: TGTGCCAGCAGTGAACCAGGGGTCTATGGCTACACCTTC. Protein sequence: CASSEPGVYGYTF.

The chain recombines TRBV11-3 with TRBJ2-2; 7 bases agree with TRBD2. V shed 6 bases, J shed 2 bases, and the junction held 9 bases outside the gene matches. Germline loops: CDR1 SGHNT, CDR2 YENEEA. The CDR3 contains 16 residues. DNA of the CDR3: TGTGCCAGCAGTCCTTTGGGGACTATTAACACCGGGGAGCTGTTTTTT. Its protein product is CASSPLGTINTGELFF. The whole variable domain, filled in from reference TRBV11-3 and TRBJ2-2, reads EAGVVQSPRYKIIEKKQPVAFWCNPISGHNTLYWYLQNLGQGPELLIRYENEEAVDDSQLPKDRFSAERLKGVDSTLKIQPAELGDSAVYLCASSPLGTINTGELFFGEGSRLTVL.

The V call is TRBV11-2, the J call TRBJ2-5; 10 bases fit TRBD2. The germline V gene has CDR1 SGHAT and CDR2 FQNNGV. The CDR3 contains 16 residues. Losses at the gene ends were 0 bases for V and 2 bases for J; bases not matched to a gene: 3. DNA for the CDR3: TGTGCCAGCAGCTTAGATCGAGCGGGGGGGCAAGAGACCCAGTACTTC. Its protein is CASSLDRAGGQETQYF.

This chain uses TRBV5-4 with TRBJ2-2; TRBD1 matches at 9 bases. Per germline, CDR1 SGHNT and CDR2 YYREEE (reference sequence). Trimming at V came to 3 bases and at J to 1 base, leaving 4 bases not matched to a gene. CDR3 length equals 16 residues. CDR3 sequence: CASSSLDRGNTGELFF. DNA of the CDR3: TGTGCCAGCAGCTCCCTGGACAGGGGGAACACCGGGGAGCTGTTTTTT.